This record concerns one T cell receptor beta chain sequence. Clinical history as reported by participants underpinned cohort assignment. The data derive from a study of blood T cell repertoires in COVID-19. In germline, CDR1 is MDHEN, CDR2 SYDVKM. V lost 6 bases to trimming and J lost 3 bases, with 12 bases between them. The CDR3 spans 13 residues. How the authors handled the data: Estimated nucleated cell counts came from reference gene primer amplification. Clones were sequenced by immunoSEQ multiplex PCR, and TCRdb holds only the in-frame ones, with some missing. D and trimming come from the DNA, and the V and J calls and clone size come from that table. The sample has 150,000 to 200,000 clones; approximately 73% are singletons.

The sample comprised PBMCs or T cells enriched from blood (not recorded which). The chain joins TRBV28 to TRBJ2-7, with D possibly matching TRBD1 (5 bases). The receptor was derived from a woman aged 50 to 60 with acute COVID-19. The CDR3 DNA follows: TGTGCCAGCAGCAAAGGCAGGGTCTACGAGCAGTACGTC. It translates to CASSKGRVYEQYV.